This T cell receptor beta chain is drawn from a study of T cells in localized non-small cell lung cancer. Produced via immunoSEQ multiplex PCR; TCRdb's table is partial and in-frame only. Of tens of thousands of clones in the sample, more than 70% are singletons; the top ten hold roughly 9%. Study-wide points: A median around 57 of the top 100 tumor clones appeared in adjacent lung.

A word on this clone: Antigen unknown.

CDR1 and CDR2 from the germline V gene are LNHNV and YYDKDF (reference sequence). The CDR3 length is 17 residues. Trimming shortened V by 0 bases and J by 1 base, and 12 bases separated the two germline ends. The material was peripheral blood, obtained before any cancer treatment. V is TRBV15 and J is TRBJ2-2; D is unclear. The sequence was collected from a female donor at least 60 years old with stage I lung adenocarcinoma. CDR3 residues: CATSRDPPMVNTGELFF. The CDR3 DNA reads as TGTGCCACCAGCAGAGATCCCCCCATGGTGAACACCGGGGAGCTGTTTTTT.